This T cell receptor beta chain was captured in a study of shared clonotypes between healthy human individuals. Study overall: Donors, aged 18 to 49, were a couple of women and a few men.

Each sample came from a Caucasian adult donor living in Nashville, Tennessee. It was roughly 190 ng DNA, 25,000 to 35,000 T cell genomes, that sorted-subset replicate PCRs used. Generated by immunoSEQ multiplex PCR, the TCRdb table keeps only in-frame clones and is missing some. The sample includes around 1,100,000 clones, around three quarters of them seen just once. The CDR3 has 13 residues. The V and J ends lost 6 bases and 3 bases respectively, with 11 bases between them. Germline CDR1 is MDHEN and CDR2 is SYDVKM. The rearrangement joins TRBV28 to TRBJ1-2; D may be TRBD1 (5 bases). The source material was memory CD4+ T cells from PBMCs. As for subset: CD45RA-negative fraction. This TCR derives from a man aged 18 to 29 in good health. Some clones in this sample may be carry-over from other donors' samples. CDR3 nucleotides: TGTGCCAGCAGGGGAGGGACGGACTATGGCTACACCTTC. Translation: CASRGGTDYGYTF.